This T cell receptor (beta chain) emerged from a study of T cell changes during pregnancy in multiple sclerosis. Germline values: CDR1 LNHDA, CDR2 SQIVND (reference sequence). V was pared by 5 bases and J by 5 bases, with 19 bases between. This CDR3 spans 16 amino acids. Profiling relied on immunoSEQ multiplex PCR, and the TCRdb table lists in-frame clones only, not all of them. This table holds 20,000 to 25,000 clones, around nine tenths found once. The TCR sequence derives from a female donor in good health, enrolled as a control in a pregnancy study. This chain joins TRBV19 and TRBJ2-1, with TRBD2 as a possible D gene (5 bases). Sequenced here: CD8+ T cells from peripheral blood mononuclear cells, sampled in the first trimester of pregnancy. CDR3 in DNA: TGTGCCAGTAGTCCCCGAGCGGACCCAAGCAACAATGAGCAGTTCTTC. It encodes CASSPRADPSNNEQFF.